This T cell receptor beta chain derives from a study of OX40 agonist ivuxolimab in advanced cancers. Study in general: Patients took ivuxolimab, an agonistic anti-OX40 (CD134) antibody. Partial responses, seen in three patients, involved one hepatocellular carcinoma and two cutaneous melanomas.

With regard to this clone: Its specificity is not known.

The V and J ends lost 6 bases and 2 bases respectively, with 9 bases between them. The CDR3 contains 12 residues. Per the germline V gene, CDR1 is SQVTM and CDR2 is ANQGSEA. Clones were sequenced by immunoSEQ multiplex PCR, and TCRdb holds only the in-frame ones, with some missing. The table includes fewer than 70,000 clones, about 83% detected once. General study results and limits: Clonal expansion in partial responders at 0.1-3.0 mg/kg ranked among the lowest. Mean expanded clone counts were higher in CD8+ than CD4+ T cells.

The sample consisted of CD4+ or CD8+ T cells sorted from blood, taken in a trial of the OX40 agonist ivuxolimab. The chain employs TRBV29-1 and TRBJ2-3; no reliable D call. This TCR was sampled from an adult with an advanced solid tumor such as melanoma, head and neck, liver or kidney cancer. The CDR3 DNA reads as TGCAGCGTATCCGGCCTCACAGATACGCAGTATTTT. It is translated as CSVSGLTDTQYF.